This T cell receptor beta chain is drawn from a study of patients and donors after allogeneic stem cell transplantation. This clonotype was found a few times. MiXCR, applied by TCRdb to the RT-PCR reads, yields one record per CDR3 protein. The sample shows some 200,000 distinct CDR3 sequences, 41% of them seen only once. Germline V lookup: CDR1 SQVTM, CDR2 ANQGSEA. V was shortened by 7 bases and J by 7 bases, with 20 bases between the two germline ends. The CDR3 totals 13 residues. The V call is TRBV29-1, the J call TRBJ2-7; D is perhaps TRBD1 (8 bases). Sequencing was performed on blood, either unsorted or a sorted T cell fraction (not recorded which). The source is a human donor who was either an allogeneic HSCT recipient or a stem cell or donor lymphocyte infusion donor (not recorded which). It is not recorded whose cells these are; they may come from a transplant donor. The DNA of the CDR3 is TGCAGCGGCAAAGACAGGGGCGGGGGAGAGCAGTACTTC. This sequence encodes CSGKDRGGGEQYF.